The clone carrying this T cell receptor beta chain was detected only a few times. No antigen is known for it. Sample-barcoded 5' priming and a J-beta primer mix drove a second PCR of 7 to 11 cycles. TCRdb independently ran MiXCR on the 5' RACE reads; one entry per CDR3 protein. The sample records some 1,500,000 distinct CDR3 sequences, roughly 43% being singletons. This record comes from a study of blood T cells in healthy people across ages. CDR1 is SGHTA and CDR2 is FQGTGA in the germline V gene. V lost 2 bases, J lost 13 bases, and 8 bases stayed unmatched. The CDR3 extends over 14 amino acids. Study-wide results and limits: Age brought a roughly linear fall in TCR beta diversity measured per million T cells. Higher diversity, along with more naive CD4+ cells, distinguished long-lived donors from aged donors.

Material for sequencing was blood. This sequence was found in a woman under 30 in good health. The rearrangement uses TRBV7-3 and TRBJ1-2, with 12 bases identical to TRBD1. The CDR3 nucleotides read TGTGCCAGCAGCTTAGCAGGGACAGGGGGCCCGTCCACCTTC. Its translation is CASSLAGTGGPSTF.